The 8 T cell receptor beta chains in this list originate from one sample, sequenced in a study of PD-L1 blockade in urothelial cancer. This table comes from immunoSEQ multiplex PCR, and its TCRdb copy is limited to in-frame clones, with some not included. The repertoire holds roughly 56,000 clones, with over 75% as singletons. The material sequenced was PBMCs, taken around atezolizumab (anti-PD-L1) treatment. These receptors were obtained from a man between 65 and 85 years old with urothelial cancer.

The chain uses TRBV5-1 and TRBJ2-5; TRBD1 matches at 9 bases. Looked up from germline, CDR1 is SGHRS and CDR2 is YFSETQ. The V and J ends lost 5 bases and 5 bases, in that order; junction bases with no gene match: 7. This CDR3 has 14 amino acids. CDR3 protein: CASRVTGGVETQYF. The CDR3 nucleotides read TGCGCCAGCAGGGTTACAGGGGGCGTGGAGACCCAGTACTTC.

V usage is TRBV18 and J usage is TRBJ1-2, with D unresolved. The V end was cut by 2 bases, the J end by 0 bases, with 10 bases between. CDR1 KGHSH and CDR2 LQKENI come from the germline V gene. The CDR3 spans 15 residues. The CDR3 here is CASSPWAEPNYGYTF. As DNA, the CDR3 is TGTGCCAGCTCACCATGGGCAGAACCTAACTATGGCTACACCTTC.

In its sample, this clone was seen once. V usage is TRBV28 and J usage is TRBJ1-2; D uncertain. The CDR3 loop spans 13 amino acids. Per the germline V gene, CDR1 is MDHEN and CDR2 is SYDVKM. V was trimmed by 5 bases and J by 4 bases, leaving 11 bases between them. CDR3 DNA sequence: TGTGCCAGCAGTCATGGGAGAATCTATGGCTACACCTTC. It yields the protein CASSHGRIYGYTF.

This chain links TRBV7-8 with TRBJ2-7, with 8 nucleotides matching TRBD2. The junction had 11 bases not matched to a gene; V was cut back by 4 bases and J by 0 bases. From germline, CDR1 is SGHVS and CDR2 FQNEAQ. The CDR3 contains 17 residues. This CDR3 reads CASSSSQTSGNSYEQYF. The CDR3 nucleotides are TGTGCCAGCAGCTCCTCGCAAACTAGCGGCAACTCCTACGAGCAGTACTTC.

The V gene is TRBV18, the J gene TRBJ1-1, with D possibly being TRBD1 (5 bases). V lost 4 bases and J lost 1, with 13 bases in between. This CDR3 is 15 amino acids long. CDR1 and CDR2 from the germline V gene are KGHSH and LQKENI. The CDR3 sequence: CASSRNRQSNTEAFF. The DNA of the CDR3 is TGTGCCAGCTCACGCAACAGGCAATCGAACACTGAAGCTTTCTTT.

This clone has only one observation. CDR3 loop: CASSGGTGVHQPQHF. DNA of the CDR3: TGTGCCAGCAGTGGCGGGACAGGGGTCCATCAGCCCCAGCATTTT. The V call is TRBV25-1, the J call TRBJ1-5; 10 nucleotides align to TRBD1. This CDR3 spans 15 amino acids. The germline V gene has CDR1 MGHDK and CDR2 SYGVNS. Trimming took 4 bases from V and 5 from J; bases not matched to a gene: 5. Full variable domain (missing parts from reference TRBV25-1 and TRBJ1-5): EADIYQTPRYLVIGTGKKITLECSQTMGHDKMYWYQQDPGMELHLIHYSYGVNSTEKGDLSSESTVSRIRTEHFPLTLESARPSHTSQYLCASSGGTGVHQPQHFGDGTRLSIL.

J is TRBJ2-1 and V is TRBV5-6, with no clear D. Germline assignment: CDR1 SGHDT and CDR2 YYEEEE. CDR3 length: 16 residues. The germline V and J ends were trimmed by 4 bases and 0 bases, with 14 bases remaining between them. The DNA of the CDR3 is TGTGCCAGCAGCCTGGCCGCCACGAGCTCCTACAATGAGCAGTTCTTC. Amino acids: CASSLAATSSYNEQFF.

This clone was counted only a few times. V usage is TRBV4-2 and J usage is TRBJ2-2; unclear D gene. The CDR3 length is 15 residues. Germline CDR1 is LGHNA and CDR2 is YNFKEQ. V lost 4 bases, J lost 4 bases, and 13 bases lay in between. The CDR3 sequence is CASSRSYGSTGELFF. The DNA for the CDR3 is TGTGCCAGCAGCCGGAGCTACGGGTCCACCGGGGAGCTGTTTTTT.